These T cell receptor beta chains were read from a single sample in a study of T cells in localized non-small cell lung cancer. Data came from immunoSEQ multiplex PCR; TCRdb stores just in-frame clones and leaves some out. The data hold tens of thousands of clones, with about nine tenths observed a single time. Source: peripheral blood, taken before any cancer treatment. These receptors originate from a female donor of 60 years or more with stage I lung adenocarcinoma. The CDR3 runs from the conserved cysteine through the conserved F or W. Fields, in order: J gene, clone size, D gene, V gene, CDR3 protein, CDR3 DNA. A D gene is named only where the DNA matches it firmly. The listing skips clone size in some rows; elsewhere it reads once, few, many or a size class.

j_call: TRBJ1-1; clone_size: -; d_call: -; v_call: TRBV5-1; cdr3_aa: CASSLDGTWAFF; cdr3_nt: TGCGCCAGCAGCTTGGACGGCACCTGGGCTTTCTTT
j_call: TRBJ2-7; clone_size: -; d_call: TRBD1; v_call: TRBV6-5; cdr3_aa: CASRSGQDGEQYF; cdr3_nt: TGTGCCAGCAGATCAGGACAGGACGGCGAGCAGTACTTC
j_call: TRBJ2-7; clone_size: -; d_call: -; v_call: TRBV28; cdr3_aa: CASSWGSRAQQYF; cdr3_nt: TGTGCCAGCAGCTGGGGGTCGAGGGCCCAACAGTACTTC
j_call: TRBJ2-7; clone_size: -; d_call: TRBD2; v_call: TRBV6-5; cdr3_aa: CASRSPGLPYEQYF; cdr3_nt: TGTGCCAGCAGATCACCGGGACTACCATACGAGCAGTACTTC
j_call: TRBJ2-6; clone_size: few; d_call: -; v_call: TRBV19; cdr3_aa: CASSITVDWTGVLTF; cdr3_nt: TGTGCCAGTAGTATAACGGTAGATTGGACCGGCGTCCTGACTTTC
j_call: TRBJ2-7; clone_size: -; d_call: -; v_call: TRBV4-3; cdr3_aa: CASSQDWQGSLGEQYF; cdr3_nt: TGCGCCAGCAGCCAAGATTGGCAGGGGAGTCTAGGCGAGCAGTACTTC
j_call: TRBJ2-7; clone_size: -; d_call: TRBD2; v_call: TRBV9; cdr3_aa: CASSPRTSGGNEQYF; cdr3_nt: TGTGCCAGCAGCCCTCGGACTAGCGGGGGAAACGAGCAGTACTTC
j_call: TRBJ2-7; clone_size: -; d_call: TRBD1; v_call: TRBV28; cdr3_aa: CASSLTNPGQVSEQYF; cdr3_nt: TGTGCCAGCAGTTTAACTAATCCGGGACAGGTGTCCGAGCAGTACTTC
j_call: TRBJ2-7; clone_size: -; d_call: TRBD1; v_call: TRBV7-2; cdr3_aa: CASSRRGSREQYF; cdr3_nt: TGTGCCAGCAGTCGCAGGGGGTCGAGAGAGCAGTACTTC
j_call: TRBJ1-3; clone_size: few; d_call: -; v_call: TRBV19; cdr3_aa: CASSIGTGTIYF; cdr3_nt: TGTGCCAGTAGTATAGGAACAGGCACCATATATTTT
j_call: TRBJ1-1; clone_size: -; d_call: -; v_call: TRBV7-2; cdr3_aa: CASPPSEGEASTEAFF; cdr3_nt: TGTGCCAGCCCACCATCCGAGGGGGAAGCGAGCACTGAAGCTTTCTTT
j_call: TRBJ2-2; clone_size: -; d_call: TRBD2; v_call: TRBV9; cdr3_aa: CASSGGTSGVTGELFF; cdr3_nt: TGTGCCAGCAGCGGAGGGACTAGCGGGGTCACCGGGGAGCTGTTTTTT
j_call: TRBJ1-4; clone_size: -; d_call: TRBD1; v_call: TRBV5-1; cdr3_aa: CASSLDRGKEKLFF; cdr3_nt: TGCGCCAGCAGCTTGGACAGGGGAAAGGAAAAACTGTTTTTT
j_call: TRBJ2-1; clone_size: once; d_call: -; v_call: TRBV10-3; cdr3_aa: CAIGGTRSGNEQFF; cdr3_nt: TGTGCCATCGGGGGAACTAGGAGCGGCAATGAGCAGTTCTTC
j_call: TRBJ2-3; clone_size: once; d_call: -; v_call: TRBV7-9; cdr3_aa: CASTTGGGGGTDTQYF; cdr3_nt: TGTGCCAGCACCACCGGAGGGGGTGGTGGCACAGATACGCAGTATTTT
j_call: TRBJ1-3; clone_size: -; d_call: TRBD1; v_call: TRBV2; cdr3_aa: CARAGQLADTIYF; cdr3_nt: TGTGCCAGGGCGGGACAGCTCGCGGACACCATATATTTT
j_call: TRBJ2-1; clone_size: -; d_call: -; v_call: TRBV7-9; cdr3_aa: CASSLSGEQFF; cdr3_nt: TGTGCCAGCAGCTTAAGCGGTGAGCAGTTCTTC
j_call: TRBJ2-7; clone_size: -; d_call: -; v_call: TRBV10-2; cdr3_aa: CASAPGTFYEQYF; cdr3_nt: TGCGCCAGCGCCCCCGGGACTTTTTACGAGCAGTACTTC
j_call: TRBJ1-2; clone_size: -; d_call: -; v_call: TRBV28; cdr3_aa: CASSGYYGYTF; cdr3_nt: TGTGCCAGCAGTGGGTACTATGGCTACACCTTC
j_call: TRBJ2-7; clone_size: once; d_call: -; v_call: TRBV14; cdr3_aa: CASSPYGKGYEQYF; cdr3_nt: TGTGCCAGCAGCCCCTACGGGAAGGGGTACGAGCAGTACTTC
j_call: TRBJ2-1; clone_size: -; d_call: TRBD2; v_call: TRBV4-3; cdr3_aa: CASSLDLGGMIHYNEQFF; cdr3_nt: TGCGCCAGCAGCCTCGACCTCGGGGGGATGATACACTACAATGAGCAGTTCTTC
j_call: TRBJ1-5; clone_size: -; d_call: -; v_call: TRBV2; cdr3_aa: CASSEPDSAHQPQHF; cdr3_nt: TGTGCCAGCAGTGAACCGGACTCGGCCCATCAGCCCCAGCATTTT
j_call: TRBJ1-5; clone_size: -; d_call: TRBD1; v_call: TRBV30; cdr3_aa: CAWSGQGAGNQPQHF; cdr3_nt: TGTGCCTGGAGTGGACAGGGGGCAGGCAATCAGCCCCAGCATTTT
j_call: TRBJ1-2; clone_size: few; d_call: -; v_call: TRBV5-5; cdr3_aa: CASIPWGGRSGYTF; cdr3_nt: TGTGCCAGCATCCCTTGGGGGGGCCGAAGTGGCTACACCTTC
j_call: TRBJ2-1; clone_size: -; d_call: TRBD2; v_call: TRBV7-3; cdr3_aa: CASSQLAGVGNEQFF; cdr3_nt: TGTGCCAGCAGCCAACTAGCGGGGGTAGGGAATGAGCAGTTCTTC
j_call: TRBJ2-5; clone_size: -; d_call: TRBD2; v_call: TRBV9; cdr3_aa: CASSVASGGRETQYF; cdr3_nt: TGTGCCAGCAGCGTAGCCAGCGGGGGTAGGGAGACCCAGTACTTC
j_call: TRBJ1-5; clone_size: -; d_call: -; v_call: TRBV6-1; cdr3_aa: CASRLDYRQPQHF; cdr3_nt: TGTGCCAGCAGACTTGATTACCGGCAGCCCCAGCATTTT
j_call: TRBJ2-5; clone_size: -; d_call: -; v_call: TRBV10-2; cdr3_aa: CASSGQIQETQYF; cdr3_nt: TGCGCCAGCAGCGGACAGATCCAAGAGACCCAGTACTTC
j_call: TRBJ2-3; clone_size: once; d_call: TRBD2; v_call: TRBV5-1; cdr3_aa: CASSFRASGGYTDTQYF; cdr3_nt: TGCGCCAGCAGCTTTAGGGCTAGCGGGGGGTACACAGATACGCAGTATTTT
j_call: TRBJ2-7; clone_size: -; d_call: -; v_call: TRBV5-6; cdr3_aa: CASSPYRVYEQYF; cdr3_nt: TGTGCCAGCAGCCCTTACAGGGTCTACGAGCAGTACTTC
j_call: TRBJ2-2; clone_size: -; d_call: TRBD2; v_call: TRBV27; cdr3_aa: CASASPAGGHTGELFF; cdr3_nt: TGTGCCAGCGCCAGTCCCGCGGGGGGTCACACCGGGGAGCTGTTTTTT
j_call: TRBJ1-3; clone_size: few; d_call: -; v_call: TRBV6-1; cdr3_aa: CASSDSITPFSGNTIYF; cdr3_nt: TGTGCCAGCAGTGATTCCATAACGCCTTTCTCTGGAAACACCATATATTTT
j_call: TRBJ1-2; clone_size: -; d_call: TRBD1; v_call: TRBV5-1; cdr3_aa: CASSPGGTGETGYTF; cdr3_nt: TGCGCCAGCAGCCCGGGAGGGACAGGGGAGACTGGCTACACCTTC
j_call: TRBJ1-6; clone_size: -; d_call: -; v_call: TRBV18; cdr3_aa: CASSPSQESSYNSPLHF; cdr3_nt: TGTGCCAGCTCACCATCACAGGAGAGCTCCTATAATTCACCCCTCCACTTT
j_call: TRBJ2-5; clone_size: -; d_call: -; v_call: TRBV15; cdr3_aa: CATSRAAHQETQYF; cdr3_nt: TGTGCCACCAGCAGAGCAGCACATCAAGAGACCCAGTACTTC
j_call: TRBJ1-5; clone_size: -; d_call: -; v_call: TRBV4-1; cdr3_aa: CASSQIPGQLNQPQHF; cdr3_nt: TGCGCCAGCAGCCAGATACCCGGACAGTTGAATCAGCCCCAGCATTTT
j_call: TRBJ2-7; clone_size: -; d_call: -; v_call: TRBV2; cdr3_aa: CASSDMTRTNHF; cdr3_nt: TGTGCCAGCAGCGACATGACCCGAACGAATCACTTC
j_call: TRBJ1-3; clone_size: -; d_call: -; v_call: TRBV30; cdr3_aa: CAWSVGGNTIYF; cdr3_nt: TGTGCCTGGAGTGTCGGAGGAAACACCATATATTTT
j_call: TRBJ2-1; clone_size: -; d_call: TRBD1; v_call: TRBV11-3; cdr3_aa: CASSSALMTGGRVEQFF; cdr3_nt: TGTGCCAGCAGCTCCGCCCTAATGACAGGGGGTAGGGTTGAGCAGTTCTTC
j_call: TRBJ1-1; clone_size: -; d_call: -; v_call: TRBV6-5; cdr3_aa: CASNSLGLNTEAFF; cdr3_nt: TGTGCCAGCAACTCTCTGGGCCTGAACACTGAAGCTTTCTTT